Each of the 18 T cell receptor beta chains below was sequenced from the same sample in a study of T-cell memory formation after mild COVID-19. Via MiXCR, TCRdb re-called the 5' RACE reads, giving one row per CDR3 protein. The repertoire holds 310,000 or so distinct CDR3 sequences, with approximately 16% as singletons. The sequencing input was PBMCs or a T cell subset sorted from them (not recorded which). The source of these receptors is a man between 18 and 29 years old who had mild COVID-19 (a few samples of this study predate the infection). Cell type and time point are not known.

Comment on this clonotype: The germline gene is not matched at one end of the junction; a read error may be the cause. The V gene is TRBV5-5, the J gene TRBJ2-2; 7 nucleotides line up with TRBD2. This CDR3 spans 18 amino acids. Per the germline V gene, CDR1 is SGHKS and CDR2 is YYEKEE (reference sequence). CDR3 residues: CASSLAGVIFANTGELFF. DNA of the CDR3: TGTGCCAGCAGTTTGGCGGGGGTAATCTTCGCGAACACCGGGGAGCTGTTTTTT.

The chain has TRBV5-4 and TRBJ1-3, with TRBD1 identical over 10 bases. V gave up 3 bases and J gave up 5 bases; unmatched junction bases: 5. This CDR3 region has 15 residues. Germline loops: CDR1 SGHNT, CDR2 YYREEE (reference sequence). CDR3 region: CASSSPGQGRNTIYF. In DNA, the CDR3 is TGTGCCAGCAGCTCTCCGGGACAGGGGCGAAACACCATATATTTT.

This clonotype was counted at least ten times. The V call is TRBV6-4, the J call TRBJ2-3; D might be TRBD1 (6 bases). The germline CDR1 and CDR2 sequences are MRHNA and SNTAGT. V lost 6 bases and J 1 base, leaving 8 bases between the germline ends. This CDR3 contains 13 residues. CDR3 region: CASSNRGTDTQYF. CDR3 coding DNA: TGTGCCAGCAGCAACAGGGGCACAGATACGCAGTATTTT.

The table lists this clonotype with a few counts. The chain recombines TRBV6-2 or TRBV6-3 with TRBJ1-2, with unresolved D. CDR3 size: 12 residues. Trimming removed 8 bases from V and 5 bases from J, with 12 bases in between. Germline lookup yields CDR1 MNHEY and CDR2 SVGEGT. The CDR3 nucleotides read TGTGCCAGCTCTCCCAGCGTATATGGCTACACCTTC. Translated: CASSPSVYGYTF.

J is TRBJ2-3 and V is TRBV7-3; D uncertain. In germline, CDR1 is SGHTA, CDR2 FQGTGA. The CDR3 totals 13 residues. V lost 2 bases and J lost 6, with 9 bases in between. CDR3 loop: CASSLSVRDTQYF. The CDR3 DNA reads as TGTGCCAGCAGCTTATCTGTTAGGGATACGCAGTATTTT.

CDR3 protein: CASSEPRVNYGYTF. The CDR3 nucleotides read TGTGCCAGCAGTGAGCCGAGGGTGAACTATGGCTACACCTTC. V usage is TRBV2 and J usage is TRBJ1-2; D not certain. V was shortened by 3 bases and J by 2 bases, with 10 bases between the two germline ends. Germline-derived CDR1 and CDR2 are SNHLY and FYNNEI. CDR3 size: 14 residues.

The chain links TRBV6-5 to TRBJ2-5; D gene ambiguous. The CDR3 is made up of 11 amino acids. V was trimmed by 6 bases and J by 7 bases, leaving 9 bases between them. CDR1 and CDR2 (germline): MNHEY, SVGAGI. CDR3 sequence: CASSSLGTQYF. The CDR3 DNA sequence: TGTGCCAGCAGCAGCCTGGGGACCCAGTACTTC.

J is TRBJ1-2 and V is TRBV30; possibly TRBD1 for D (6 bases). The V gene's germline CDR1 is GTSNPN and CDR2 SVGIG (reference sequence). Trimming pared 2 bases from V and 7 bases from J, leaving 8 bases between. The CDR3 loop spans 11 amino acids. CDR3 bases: TGTGCCTGGAGTCCAGGGGTTGGCTACACCTTC. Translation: CAWSPGVGYTF.

The CDR3 protein is CASSARTAGNTEAFF. CDR3 nucleotides: TGTGCCAGTAGTGCTAGGACAGCCGGAAACACTGAAGCTTTCTTT. The rearrangement joins TRBV19 to TRBJ1-1, with a possible D match to TRBD1 (6 bases). V lost 5 bases, J lost 2 bases, and 15 bases lay in between. The germline V gene encodes CDR1 LNHDA and CDR2 SQIVND (reference sequence). This CDR3 region has 15 residues. Supplemented by reference TRBV19 and TRBJ1-1, the full variable domain reads DGGITQSPKYLFRKEGQNVTLSCEQNLNHDAMYWYRQDPGQGLRLIYYSQIVNDFQKGDIAEGYSVSREKKESFPLTVTSAQKNPTAFYLCASSARTAGNTEAFFGQGTRLTVV.

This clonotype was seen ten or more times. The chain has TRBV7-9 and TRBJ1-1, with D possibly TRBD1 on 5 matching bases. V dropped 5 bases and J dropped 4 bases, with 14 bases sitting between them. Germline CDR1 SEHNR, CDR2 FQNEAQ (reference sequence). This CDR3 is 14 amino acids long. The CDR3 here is CASSPPGRPTEAFF. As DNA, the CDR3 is TGTGCCAGCAGCCCGCCGGGACGGCCCACTGAAGCTTTCTTT. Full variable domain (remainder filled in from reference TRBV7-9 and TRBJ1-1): DTGVSQNPRHKITKRGQNVTFRCDPISEHNRLYWYRQTLGQGPEFLTYFQNEAQLEKSRLLSDRFSAERPKGSFSTLEIQRTEQGDSAMYLCASSPPGRPTEAFFGQGTRLTVV.

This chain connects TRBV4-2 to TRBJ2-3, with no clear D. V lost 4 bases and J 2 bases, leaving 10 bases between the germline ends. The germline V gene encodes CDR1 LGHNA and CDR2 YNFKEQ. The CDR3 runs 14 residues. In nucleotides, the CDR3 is TGTGCCAGCAGCCCGAACAGAATCACAGATACGCAGTATTTT. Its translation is CASSPNRITDTQYF.

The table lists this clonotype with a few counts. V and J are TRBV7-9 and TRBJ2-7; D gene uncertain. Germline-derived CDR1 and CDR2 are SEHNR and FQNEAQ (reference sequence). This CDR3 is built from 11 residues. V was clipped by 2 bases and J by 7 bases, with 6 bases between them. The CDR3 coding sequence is TGTGCCAGCAGCTTATCATGGGAGCAGTACTTC. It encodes CASSLSWEQYF. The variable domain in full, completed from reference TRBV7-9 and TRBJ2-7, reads DTGVSQNPRHKITKRGQNVTFRCDPISEHNRLYWYRQTLGQGPEFLTYFQNEAQLEKSRLLSDRFSAERPKGSFSTLEIQRTEQGDSAMYLCASSLSWEQYFGPGTRLTVT.

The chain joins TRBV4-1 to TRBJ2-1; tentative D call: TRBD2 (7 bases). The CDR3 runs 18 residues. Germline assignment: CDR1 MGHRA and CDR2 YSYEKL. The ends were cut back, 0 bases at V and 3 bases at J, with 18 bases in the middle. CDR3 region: CASSQDGGLVRVYNEQFF. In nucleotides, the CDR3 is TGCGCCAGCAGCCAAGACGGGGGGCTCGTAAGGGTCTACAATGAGCAGTTCTTC.

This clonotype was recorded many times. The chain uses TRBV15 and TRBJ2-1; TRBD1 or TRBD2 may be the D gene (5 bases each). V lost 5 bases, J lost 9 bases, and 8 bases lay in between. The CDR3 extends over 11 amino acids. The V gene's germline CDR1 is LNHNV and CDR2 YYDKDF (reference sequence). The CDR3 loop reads CATSYGGEQFF. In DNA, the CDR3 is TGTGCCACCAGCTATGGGGGTGAGCAGTTCTTC.

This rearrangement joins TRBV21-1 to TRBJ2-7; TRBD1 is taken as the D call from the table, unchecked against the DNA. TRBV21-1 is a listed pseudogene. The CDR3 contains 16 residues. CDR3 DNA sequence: TGTGCCAGCAGCAATTCACCGGACAGCGTTCGCTACGAGCAGTACTTC. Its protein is CASSNSPDSVRYEQYF.

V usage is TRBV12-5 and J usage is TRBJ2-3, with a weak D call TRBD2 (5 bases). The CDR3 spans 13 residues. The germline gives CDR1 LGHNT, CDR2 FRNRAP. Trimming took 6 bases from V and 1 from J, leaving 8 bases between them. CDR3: CASGLGGTDTQYF. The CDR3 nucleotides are TGTGCTAGTGGCCTCGGGGGCACAGATACGCAGTATTTT. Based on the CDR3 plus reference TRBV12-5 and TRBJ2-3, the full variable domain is DARVTQTPRHKVTEMGQEVTMRCQPILGHNTVFWYRQTMMQGLELLAYFRNRAPLDDSGMPKDRFSAEMPDATLATLKIQPSEPRDSAVYFCASGLGGTDTQYFGPGTRLTVL.

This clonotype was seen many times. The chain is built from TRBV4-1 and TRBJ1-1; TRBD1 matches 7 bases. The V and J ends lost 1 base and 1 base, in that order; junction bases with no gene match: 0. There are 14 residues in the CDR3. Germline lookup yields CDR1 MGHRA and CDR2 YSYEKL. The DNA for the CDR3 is TGCGCCAGCAGCCAAGCAGGGGGGAACACTGAAGCTTTCTTT. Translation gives CASSQAGGNTEAFF.

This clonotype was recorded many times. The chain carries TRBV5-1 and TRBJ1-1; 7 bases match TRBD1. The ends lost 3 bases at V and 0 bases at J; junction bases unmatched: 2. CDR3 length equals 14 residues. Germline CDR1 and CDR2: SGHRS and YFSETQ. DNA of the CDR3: TGCGCCAGCAGCTCGGGACAGCTGAACACTGAAGCTTTCTTT. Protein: CASSSGQLNTEAFF.